This T cell receptor beta chain was obtained from a study of blood T cell repertoires in COVID-19. Across the whole study: Acute-phase and convalescent COVID-19 samples originated in the United States, Italy and Spain. T cells, B-cell-depleted T cells, or PBMCs supplied cDNA or gDNA.

The CDR3 has 15 amino acids. The germline gives CDR1 MNHNY, CDR2 SVGAGI (reference sequence). Trimming removed 0 bases at V and 3 bases at J, with 10 bases between. Original processing methods: Estimates of nucleated cell counts were drawn from the amplification of reference gene primers. Libraries were prepared by immunoSEQ multiplex PCR; TCRdb keeps only in-frame clonotypes and omits some of them. That table gives V, J and clone size, and the DNA gave D and trimming. The sample consists of around 95,000 clones, 70% to 90% of them appearing once. The chain is built from TRBV6-6 and TRBJ2-3; no clear D. The receptor's source is a man in his forties or fifties with active or convalescent COVID-19. Specimen: peripheral blood. The CDR3 sequence: CASSYSARGTDTQYF. The DNA of the CDR3 is TGTGCCAGCAGTTACTCGGCCCGAGGTACAGATACGCAGTATTTT.